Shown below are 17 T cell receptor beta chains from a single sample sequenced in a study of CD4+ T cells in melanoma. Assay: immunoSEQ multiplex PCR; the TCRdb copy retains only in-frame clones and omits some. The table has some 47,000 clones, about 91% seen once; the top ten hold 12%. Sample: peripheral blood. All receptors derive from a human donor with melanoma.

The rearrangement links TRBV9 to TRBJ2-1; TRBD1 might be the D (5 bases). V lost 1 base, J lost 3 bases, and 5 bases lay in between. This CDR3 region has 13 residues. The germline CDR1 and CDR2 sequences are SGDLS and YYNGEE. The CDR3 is CASSVQGYNEQFF. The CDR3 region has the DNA TGTGCCAGCAGCGTACAGGGCTACAATGAGCAGTTCTTC.

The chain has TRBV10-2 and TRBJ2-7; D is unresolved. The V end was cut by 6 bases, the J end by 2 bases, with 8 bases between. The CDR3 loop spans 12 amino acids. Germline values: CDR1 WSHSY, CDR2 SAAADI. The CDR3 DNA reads TGCGCCAGCAGGGACCCAGCCTACGAGCAGTACTTC. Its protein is CASRDPAYEQYF.

The CDR3 nucleotides read TGTGCCAGCTCACCACGGGGGACGGGGAACACTGAAGCTTTCTTT. Its protein product is CASSPRGTGNTEAFF. The chain employs TRBV18 and TRBJ1-1; D perhaps matches TRBD1 (5 bases). V lost 1 base and J lost 1, with 10 bases in between. This CDR3 is 15 amino acids long. In germline, CDR1 is KGHSH, CDR2 LQKENI.

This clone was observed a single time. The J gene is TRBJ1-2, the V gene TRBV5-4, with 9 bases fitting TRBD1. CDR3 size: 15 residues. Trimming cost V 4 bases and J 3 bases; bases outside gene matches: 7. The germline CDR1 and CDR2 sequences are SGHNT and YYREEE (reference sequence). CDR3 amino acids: CASSIQGAGDYGYTF. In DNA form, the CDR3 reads TGTGCCAGCAGCATACAGGGGGCCGGAGACTATGGCTACACCTTC.

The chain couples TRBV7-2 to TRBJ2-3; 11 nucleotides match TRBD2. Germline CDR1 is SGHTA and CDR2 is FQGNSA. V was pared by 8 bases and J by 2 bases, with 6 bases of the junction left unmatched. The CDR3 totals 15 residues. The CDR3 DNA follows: TGTGCCAGCGGCACTAGCGGGGGTTACACAGATACGCAGTATTTT. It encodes CASGTSGGYTDTQYF.

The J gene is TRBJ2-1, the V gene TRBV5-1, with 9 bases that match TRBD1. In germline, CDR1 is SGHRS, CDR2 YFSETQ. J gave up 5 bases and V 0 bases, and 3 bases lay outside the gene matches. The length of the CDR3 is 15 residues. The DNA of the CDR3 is TGCGCCAGCAGCTTGGGACAGGGGGGGAACAATGAGCAGTTCTTC. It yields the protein CASSLGQGGNNEQFF.

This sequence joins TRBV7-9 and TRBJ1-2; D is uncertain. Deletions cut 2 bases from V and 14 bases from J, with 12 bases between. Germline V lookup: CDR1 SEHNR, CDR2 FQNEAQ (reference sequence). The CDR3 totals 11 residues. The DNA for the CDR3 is TGTGCCAGCAGCTTAACGGCCGGCGGGACCTTC. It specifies CASSLTAGGTF.

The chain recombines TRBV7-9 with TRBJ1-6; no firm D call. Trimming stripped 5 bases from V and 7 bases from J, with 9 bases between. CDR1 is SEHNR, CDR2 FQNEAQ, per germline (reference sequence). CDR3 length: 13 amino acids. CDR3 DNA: TGTGCCAGCAGCCTCGACCAGAATTCACCCCTCCACTTT. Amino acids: CASSLDQNSPLHF.

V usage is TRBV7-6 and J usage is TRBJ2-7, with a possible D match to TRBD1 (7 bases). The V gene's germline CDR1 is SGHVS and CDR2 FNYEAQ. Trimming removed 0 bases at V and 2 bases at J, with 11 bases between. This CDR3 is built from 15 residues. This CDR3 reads CASSLAVRGAYEQYF. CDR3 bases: TGTGCCAGCAGCTTAGCGGTCAGGGGGGCCTACGAGCAGTACTTC.

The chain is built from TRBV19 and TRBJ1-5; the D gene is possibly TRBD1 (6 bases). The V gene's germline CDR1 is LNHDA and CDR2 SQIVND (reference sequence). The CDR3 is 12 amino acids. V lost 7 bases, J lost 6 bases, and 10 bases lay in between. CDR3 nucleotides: TGTGCCAGTACACAGGGAGCTCAGCCCCAGCATTTT. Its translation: CASTQGAQPQHF.

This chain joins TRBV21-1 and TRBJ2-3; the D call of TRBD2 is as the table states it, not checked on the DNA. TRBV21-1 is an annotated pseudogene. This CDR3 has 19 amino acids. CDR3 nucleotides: TGTGCCAGCAGCAAAGTGGTCCTAGCGGGGGGGGCTAGCACAGATACGCAGTATTTT. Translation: CASSKVVLAGGASTDTQYF.

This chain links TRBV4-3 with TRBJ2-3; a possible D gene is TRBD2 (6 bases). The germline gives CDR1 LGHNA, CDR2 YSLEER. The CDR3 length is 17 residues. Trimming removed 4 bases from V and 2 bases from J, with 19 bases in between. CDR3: CASSLRLVQLVTDTQYF. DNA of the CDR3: TGCGCCAGCAGCCTACGACTAGTGCAGCTTGTCACAGATACGCAGTATTTT.

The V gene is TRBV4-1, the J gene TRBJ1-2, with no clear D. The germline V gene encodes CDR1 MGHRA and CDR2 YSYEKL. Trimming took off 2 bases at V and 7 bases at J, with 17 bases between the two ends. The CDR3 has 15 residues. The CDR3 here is CASSQNTAGVLGYTF. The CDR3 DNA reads TGCGCCAGCAGCCAAAACACCGCGGGCGTCCTTGGCTACACCTTC.

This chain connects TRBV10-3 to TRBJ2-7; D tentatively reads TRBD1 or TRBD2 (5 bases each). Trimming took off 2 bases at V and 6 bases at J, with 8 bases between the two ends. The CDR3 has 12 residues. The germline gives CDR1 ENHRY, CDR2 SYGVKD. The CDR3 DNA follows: TGTGCCATCAGTGAGGCAGGGAGCGAGCAGTACTTC. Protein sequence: CAISEAGSEQYF.

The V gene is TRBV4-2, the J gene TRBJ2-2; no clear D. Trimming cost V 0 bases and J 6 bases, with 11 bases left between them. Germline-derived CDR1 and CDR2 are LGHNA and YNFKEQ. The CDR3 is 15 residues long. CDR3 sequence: CASSQEPDYPGELFF. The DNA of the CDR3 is TGTGCCAGCAGCCAAGAGCCCGATTACCCCGGGGAGCTGTTTTTT.

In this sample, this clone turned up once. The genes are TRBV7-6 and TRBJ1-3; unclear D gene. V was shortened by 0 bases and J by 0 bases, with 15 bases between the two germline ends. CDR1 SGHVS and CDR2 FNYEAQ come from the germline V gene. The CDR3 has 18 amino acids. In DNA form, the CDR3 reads TGTGCCAGCAGCTTAGCGCCTTCCAGGTTTTACTCTGGAAACACCATATATTTT. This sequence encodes CASSLAPSRFYSGNTIYF.

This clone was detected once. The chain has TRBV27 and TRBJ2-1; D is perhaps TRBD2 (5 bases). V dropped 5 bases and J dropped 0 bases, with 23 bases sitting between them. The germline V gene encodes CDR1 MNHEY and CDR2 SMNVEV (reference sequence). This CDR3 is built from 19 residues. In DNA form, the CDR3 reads TGTGCCAGCAGTATGGGCCGATCGACCACTAGGAGCTCCTACAATGAGCAGTTCTTC. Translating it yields CASSMGRSTTRSSYNEQFF.